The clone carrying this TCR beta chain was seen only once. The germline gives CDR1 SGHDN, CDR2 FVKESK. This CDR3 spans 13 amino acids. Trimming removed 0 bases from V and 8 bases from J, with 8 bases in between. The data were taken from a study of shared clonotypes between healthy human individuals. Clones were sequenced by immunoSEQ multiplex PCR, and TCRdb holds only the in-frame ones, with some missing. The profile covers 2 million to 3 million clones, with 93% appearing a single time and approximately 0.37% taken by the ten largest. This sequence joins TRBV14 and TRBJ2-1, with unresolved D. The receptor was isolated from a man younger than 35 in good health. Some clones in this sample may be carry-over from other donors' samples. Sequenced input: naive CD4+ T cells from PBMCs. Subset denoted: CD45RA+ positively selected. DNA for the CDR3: TGTGCCAGCAGCCAAGATCTAGGGTATGAGCAGTTCTTC. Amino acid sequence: CASSQDLGYEQFF. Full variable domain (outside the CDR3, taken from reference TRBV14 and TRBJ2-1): EAGVTQFPSHSVIEKGQTVTLRCDPISGHDNLYWYRRVMGKEIKFLLHFVKESKQDESGMPNNRFLAERTGGTYSTLKVQPAELEDSGVYFCASSQDLGYEQFFGPGTRLTVL.